This T cell receptor (beta chain) was recovered during a study of shared clonotypes between healthy human individuals. CD45RO-negative cells were positively selected for CCR7, leaving out terminally differentiated effector memory CD45RA+ cells. CDR3 length: 16 amino acids. The table came from immunoSEQ multiplex PCR; TCRdb's copy has only in-frame clones and leaves some out. The sample contains millions of clones, about 95% of which appear only once. This receptor was identified in a young man in good health. The rearrangement joins TRBV1 to TRBJ1-6. TRBV1 is assigned pseudogene status. Sequencing was carried out using naive CD8+ T cells sorted from blood. The DNA for the CDR3 is TGCACCAGCAGCCAAGATCCGGGACCGACCTATTCACCCCTCCACTTT. Its translation is CTSSQDPGPTYSPLHF.